This T cell receptor beta chain was sequenced for a study of Ad26.COV2.S vaccination and SARS-CoV-2 variants. Study background: Each vaccinee took Ad26.COV2.S intramuscularly, once or twice 56 days apart.

Profiling relied on immunoSEQ multiplex PCR, and the TCRdb table lists in-frame clones only, not all of them. The sample has around 340,000 clones, less than 90% seen once; the top ten hold 6.4%. Study-wide results and limits: Breadth and depth estimates from TCRs may understate total T cell responses.

Documented treatment: 15 to 20 received Ad26.COV2.S at low or high dose, single or two shots; several received placebo; per-sample allocation not given. Samples came from day 63 after the first vaccine or placebo injection. Germline V gene data show CDR1 as MNHEY and CDR2 as SMNVEV (reference sequence). V lost 5 bases, J lost 5 bases, and 24 bases lay in between. The CDR3 has 17 amino acids. Of note for this clone: What it binds is unknown.

The sample here was peripheral blood, taken in a trial of Ad26.COV2.S vaccine versus placebo. The TCR originated in a person aged 18-60 years who received the Ad26.COV2.S COVID-19 vaccine or a placebo. The chain carries TRBV27 and TRBJ1-1; D remains unclear. The CDR3 DNA reads TGTGCCAGCAGTACCAGTTGGTCGAGGATTCAGCGGACTGAAGCTTTCTTT. It yields the protein CASSTSWSRIQRTEAFF.